This TCR beta chain was profiled in a study of HIV-infected children after antiretroviral therapy interruption. Stated treatment: PENTA 11 planned treatment interruption arm or continuous ART arm. Naive CD4+ CD45RA+ CD45RO- T cells were FACS-sorted from thawed PBMCs. There are a few counts of this clonotype. RNA-based 3' RACE libraries used unique molecular identifiers. TCRdb fed the 3' RACE reads into MiXCR, producing one record per CDR3 protein. The sample shows 45,000 to 50,000 distinct CDR3 sequences, roughly 4.5% of them seen only once. This clonotype was sampled from a pool of human donors with HIV. Sample: CD45RA+ CD4+ T cells from PBMCs, pooled from several time points, taken from a donor given antiretroviral therapy, either interrupted or continuous. This sample's subset: naive CD4+ CD45RA+ CD45RO- T cells.

The CDR3, as DNA: TGTGCCATCAGTGAGTCGAGTAGCTTCTACGAGCAGTACTTC. Encoded protein: CAISESSSFYEQYF. The chain joins TRBV10-3 to TRBJ2-7; D remains unclear. From germline, CDR1 is ENHRY and CDR2 SYGVKD. This CDR3 spans 14 amino acids. V was trimmed by 0 bases and J by 3 bases, leaving 9 bases between them.